The present T cell receptor beta chain was sequenced within a study of T cell repertoires in cytomegalovirus infection. Study-wide results and limits: The cumulative frequency of public TCR beta families identified carriers of CMV plus the relevant HLA.

From germline, CDR1 is WSHSY and CDR2 SAAADI. CDR3 length equals 14 residues. Unmatched junction bases numbered 6, after V lost 6 bases and J lost 4 bases. TCRdb passed the reads through MiXCR, listing each CDR3 protein once. The sample records fewer than 650,000 distinct CDR3 sequences, around 40% being singletons. As for this clonotype: Antigen unknown.

This specimen consisted of cultured PBMCs, obtained from culture after CMV antigen stimulation. The receptor was isolated from a human donor in good health (CMV status not recorded). Some clones in this sample may be carry-over from other donors' samples. This chain uses TRBV10-2 with TRBJ2-7, with TRBD1 identical over 10 bases. The CDR3 coding sequence is TGCGCCAGCAGAGGGGACAGGGGAGGGTACGAGCAGTACTTC. It specifies CASRGDRGGYEQYF.